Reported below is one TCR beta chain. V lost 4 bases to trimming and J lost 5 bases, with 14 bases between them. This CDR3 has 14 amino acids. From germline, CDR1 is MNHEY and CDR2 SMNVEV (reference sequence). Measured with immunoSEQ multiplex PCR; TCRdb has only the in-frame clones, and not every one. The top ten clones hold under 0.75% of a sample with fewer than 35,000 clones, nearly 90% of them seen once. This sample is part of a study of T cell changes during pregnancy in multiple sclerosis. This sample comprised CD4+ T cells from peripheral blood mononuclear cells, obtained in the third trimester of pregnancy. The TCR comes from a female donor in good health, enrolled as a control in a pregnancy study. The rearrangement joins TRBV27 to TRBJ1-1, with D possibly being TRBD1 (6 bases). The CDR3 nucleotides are TGTGCCAGCAGTTATGGGGGCATGGCGACTGAAGCTTTCTTT. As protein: CASSYGGMATEAFF.